The sequence of this TCR beta chain was determined in a study of tumor-infiltrating lymphocytes in primary liver carcinoma. Study as a whole: The patient population consisted of men and women between 30 and 69 years of age.

Notes on the study in general: The overlap of tumor-adjacent and tumor-blood pairs was smaller than that of tumor region pairs.

Turning to this clonotype: Its antigen remains unknown.

Co-extraction of RNA and DNA was performed on about 19-30 mg of unsorted bulk tissue. Researchers generated TCR beta cDNA from approximately 500 ng of total RNA, relying on a constant-region primer. Slightly modified ARM-PCR, run as three nested multiplex PCR rounds, produced the TCR beta libraries. TCRdb re-called the multiplex PCR reads through MiXCR, storing one row per CDR3 protein. The table has about 200,000 distinct CDR3 sequences, around four fifths seen once. The receptor comes from a man aged 35 to 55 with primary liver carcinoma and hepatitis B virus infection. Sample: tumor tissue from primary liver carcinoma.

The CDR3 DNA is TGTGCCAGCAGTCTTTCAGGGAAAGGGACCATATATTTT. Amino acid sequence: CASSLSGKGTIYF. The chain links TRBV28 to TRBJ1-3; D may be TRBD1 (5 bases). This CDR3 has 13 amino acids. V lost 5 bases and J 10 bases, leaving 15 bases between the germline ends. The V gene's germline CDR1 is MDHEN and CDR2 SYDVKM. Variable domain in full (rest from reference TRBV28 and TRBJ1-3): DVKVTQSSRYLVKRTGEKVFLECVQDMDHENMFWYRQDPGLGLRLIYFSYDVKMKEKGDIPEGYSVSREKKERFSLILESASTNQTSMYLCASSLSGKGTIYFGEGSWLTVV.